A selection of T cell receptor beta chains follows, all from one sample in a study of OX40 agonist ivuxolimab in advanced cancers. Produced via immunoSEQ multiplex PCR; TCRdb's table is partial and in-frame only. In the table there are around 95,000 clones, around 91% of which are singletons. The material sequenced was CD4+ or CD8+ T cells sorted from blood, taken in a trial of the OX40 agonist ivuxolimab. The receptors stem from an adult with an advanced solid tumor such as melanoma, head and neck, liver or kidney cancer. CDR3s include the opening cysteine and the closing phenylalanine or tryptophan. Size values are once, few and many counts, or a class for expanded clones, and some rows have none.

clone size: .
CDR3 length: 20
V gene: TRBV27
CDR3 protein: CASKRRGDRFQGIGKNIQYF

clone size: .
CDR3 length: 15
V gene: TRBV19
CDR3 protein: CASSVSGRVDNEQFF

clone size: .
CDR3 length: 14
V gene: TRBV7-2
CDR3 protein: CASSHPGTGNGYTF

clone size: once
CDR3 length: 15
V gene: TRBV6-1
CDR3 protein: CASRGLAGAYNEQFF

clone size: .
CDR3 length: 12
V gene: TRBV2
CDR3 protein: CASSAQAFEQYF

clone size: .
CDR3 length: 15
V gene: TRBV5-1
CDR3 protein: CASSLGAGADNEQFF

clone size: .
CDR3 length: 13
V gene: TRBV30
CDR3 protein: CAWSVTGNQPQHF

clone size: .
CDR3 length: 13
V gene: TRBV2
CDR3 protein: CASGGGAGEPQHF

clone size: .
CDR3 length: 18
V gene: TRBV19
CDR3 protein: CASSLSANQPSFNYGYTF

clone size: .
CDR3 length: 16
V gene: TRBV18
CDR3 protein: CASSPVGRGGNQPQHF

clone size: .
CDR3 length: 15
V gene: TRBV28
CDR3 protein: CASSLIAGGPGEQFF

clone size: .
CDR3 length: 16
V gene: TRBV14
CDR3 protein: CASSQVNIPMPYGYTF

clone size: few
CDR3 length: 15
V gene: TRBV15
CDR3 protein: CATSRGGQIKETQYF

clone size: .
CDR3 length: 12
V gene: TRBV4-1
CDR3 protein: CARGGLPGELFF

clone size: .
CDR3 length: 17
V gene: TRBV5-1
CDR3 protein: CASSFGTRGFHGDTQYF

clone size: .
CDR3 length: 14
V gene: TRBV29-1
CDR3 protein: CSVWDRGINYEQYF

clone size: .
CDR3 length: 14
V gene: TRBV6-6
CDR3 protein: CASSYSSRQETQYF

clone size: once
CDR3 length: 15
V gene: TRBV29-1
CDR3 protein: CSVEPGLAGSYEQYF

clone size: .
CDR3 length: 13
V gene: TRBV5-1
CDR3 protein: CASSLGTVPEAFF

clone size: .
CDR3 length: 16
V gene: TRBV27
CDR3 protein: CASSPTGTGPNSPLHF

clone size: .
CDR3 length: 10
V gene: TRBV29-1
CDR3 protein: CSVRSDTQYF

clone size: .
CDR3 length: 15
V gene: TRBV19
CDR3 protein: CASKPGASLNTEAFF

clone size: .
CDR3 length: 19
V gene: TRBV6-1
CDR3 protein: CASSEVYWTSRSSYNEQFF

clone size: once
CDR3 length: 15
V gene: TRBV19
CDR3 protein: CASRRGYDSNQPQHF

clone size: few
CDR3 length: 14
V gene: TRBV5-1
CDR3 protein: CASSRGQGWETQYF

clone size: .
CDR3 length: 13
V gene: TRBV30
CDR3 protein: CAWRDSQNYGYTF

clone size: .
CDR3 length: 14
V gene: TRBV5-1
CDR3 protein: CASSGLAGSDIQYF

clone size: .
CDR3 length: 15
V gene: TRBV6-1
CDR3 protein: CASSRSQPGAQPQHF

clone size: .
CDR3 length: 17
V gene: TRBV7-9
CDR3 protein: CASSESIPGTGGEKLFF

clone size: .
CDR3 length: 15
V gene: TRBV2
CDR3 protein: CASSEVAGVTGELFF

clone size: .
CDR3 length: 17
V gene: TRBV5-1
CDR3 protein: CASSLGLTGGSSYEQYF

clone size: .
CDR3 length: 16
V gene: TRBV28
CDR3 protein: CASSLWAGVGNQPQHF

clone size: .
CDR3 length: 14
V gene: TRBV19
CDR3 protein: CASNRVANTGELFF

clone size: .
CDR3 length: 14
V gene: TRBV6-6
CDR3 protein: CASRTRYPQETQYF

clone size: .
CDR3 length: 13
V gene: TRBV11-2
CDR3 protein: CASSILISYEQYF

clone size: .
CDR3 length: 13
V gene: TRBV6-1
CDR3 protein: CATLGQGNTEAFF